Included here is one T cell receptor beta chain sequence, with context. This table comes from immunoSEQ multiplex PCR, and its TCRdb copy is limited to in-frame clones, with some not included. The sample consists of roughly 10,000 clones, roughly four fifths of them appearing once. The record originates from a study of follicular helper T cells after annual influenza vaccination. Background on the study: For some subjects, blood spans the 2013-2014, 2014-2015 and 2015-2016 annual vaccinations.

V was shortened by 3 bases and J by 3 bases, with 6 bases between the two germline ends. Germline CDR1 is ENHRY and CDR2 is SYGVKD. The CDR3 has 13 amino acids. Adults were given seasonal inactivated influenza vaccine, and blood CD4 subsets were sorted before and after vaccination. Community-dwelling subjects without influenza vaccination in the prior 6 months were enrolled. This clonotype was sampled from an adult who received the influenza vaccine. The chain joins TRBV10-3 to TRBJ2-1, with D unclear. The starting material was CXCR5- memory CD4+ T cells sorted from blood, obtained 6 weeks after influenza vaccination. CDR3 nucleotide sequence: TGTGCCATCAGTGATAGCAACTACAATGAGCAGTTCTTC. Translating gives CAISDSNYNEQFF.